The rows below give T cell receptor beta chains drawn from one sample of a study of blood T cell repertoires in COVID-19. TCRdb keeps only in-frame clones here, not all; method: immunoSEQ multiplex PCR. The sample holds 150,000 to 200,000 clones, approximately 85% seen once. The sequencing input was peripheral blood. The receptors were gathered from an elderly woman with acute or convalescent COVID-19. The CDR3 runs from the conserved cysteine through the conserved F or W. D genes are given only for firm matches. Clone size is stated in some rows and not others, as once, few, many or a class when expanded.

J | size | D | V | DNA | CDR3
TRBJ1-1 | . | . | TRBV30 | TGTGCCTGGAAGGTCGGGACAAATGATTTCTTT | CAWKVGTNDFF
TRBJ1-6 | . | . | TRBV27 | TGTGCCAGCAGTGCACTAGGACCTTCACCCCTCCACTTT | CASSALGPSPLHF
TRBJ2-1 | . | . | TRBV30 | TGTGCCTGGAGTGGGGGCACCTACAATGAGCAGTTCTTC | CAWSGGTYNEQFF
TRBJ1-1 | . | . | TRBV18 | TGTGCCAGCTCACCGGCCATCTTGAACACTGAAGCTTTCTTT | CASSPAILNTEAFF
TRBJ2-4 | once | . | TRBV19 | TGTGCCAGTAAGTCCGGAGCGTCGAACCACTTC | CASKSGASNHF
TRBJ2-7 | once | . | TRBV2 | TGTGCCAGCAGTGAATGGGGGGTGCAGTACTTC | CASSEWGVQYF
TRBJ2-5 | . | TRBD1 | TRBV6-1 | TGTGCCAGCAGTGAAGACAGGGGAATTACCGAGACCCAGTACTTC | CASSEDRGITETQYF
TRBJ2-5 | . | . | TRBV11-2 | TGTGCCAGCAGCCAAGACCGGGAAGAGACCCAGTACTTC | CASSQDREETQYF
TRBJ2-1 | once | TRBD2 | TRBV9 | TGTGCCAGCAGCGCGGGGGCTAGCGGGGCCTACAATGAGCAGTTCTTC | CASSAGASGAYNEQFF
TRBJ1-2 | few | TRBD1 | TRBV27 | TGTGCCAGCAGTGCCGGACAGGGTGGATATGGCTACACCTTC | CASSAGQGGYGYTF
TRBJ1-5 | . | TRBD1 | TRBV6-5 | TGTGCCAGCAGTTCGGGACAGACGAATCAGCCCCAGCATTTT | CASSSGQTNQPQHF
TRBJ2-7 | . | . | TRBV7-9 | TGTGCCAGCAGCTTAGCGCCCAGGTACGAGCAGTACTTC | CASSLAPRYEQYF
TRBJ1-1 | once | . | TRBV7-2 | TGTGCCAGCAGCTCCCAAGCAACGAACACTGAAGCTTTCTTT | CASSSQATNTEAFF
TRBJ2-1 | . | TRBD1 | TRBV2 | TGTGCCAGCAGTCCTCCCCGGACAGGGATCCATGAGCAGTTCTTC | CASSPPRTGIHEQFF
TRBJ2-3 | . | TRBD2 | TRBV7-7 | TGTGCCAGCAGCCCCGGACTAGCGGGGTTAGATACGCAGTATTTT | CASSPGLAGLDTQYF
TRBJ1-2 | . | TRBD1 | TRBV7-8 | TGTGCCAGCAGCTTAATCAGGGGGTATGGCTACACCTTC | CASSLIRGYGYTF
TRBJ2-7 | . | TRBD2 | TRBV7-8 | TGTGCCAGCAGCTTGGTAACTAGCGGGTTTTACGAGCAGTACTTC | CASSLVTSGFYEQYF
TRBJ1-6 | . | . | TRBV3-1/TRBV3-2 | TGTGCCAGCAGCCAAGATGCGGCTGGCTCACCCCTCCACTTT | CASSQDAAGSPLHF